This entry describes one T cell receptor (beta chain). Which antigen it targets is not known. No base quality values were provided; no much bigger clone lies one nucleotide off. The library relied on the immunoSEQ multiplex PCR assay. For TCR sequencing, RNA was extracted from every sample and reverse transcribed into cDNA to serve as template. SuperScript III was used to make first-strand cDNA, primed with a 2:1 mix of oligo-dT and random hexamers. A synthetic immune receptor repertoire was used to assess amplification bias, and residual bias was removed computationally. In the authors' own workflow: After raw reads were preprocessed to remove errors, the CDR3 was defined following IMGT conventions as running from the conserved cysteine to phenylalanine. Clonality was computed as 1 minus the Shannon entropy, with the entropy normalized by log2 of the number of productive unique TCRs. Whether scalp clones were CD4 or CD8 was inferred by matching scalp TCRbeta sequences against CD4 and CD8 repertoires sorted from blood. In TCRdb, the immuneACCESS table is reduced to in-frame sequences with V and J assigned. These tables do not hold every clone; where another copy was compared, an unresolved V gene accounts for under half, and the others remain unexplained. Clone size and the V and J calls come from that table; the DNA yielded D and trimming. The sample data list approximately 140,000 clones, and around 87% of these were observed just once. The ten largest clones capture less than 15% of the sample.

The sample's time point label, decoded: baseline before oral tofacitinib. Lesional scalp punch biopsies and peripheral blood were obtained from alopecia areata patients. After PBMCs were isolated by density centrifugation and stained for CD3, CD4 and CD8, a FACSAria was used to sort CD4+ and CD8+ T cells. These data come from a study of CD8+ T cells in alopecia areata (dated by TCRdb to about 2018). In terms of the full investigation: Treated patients were enrolled in an open-label pilot trial of oral tofacitinib at 5 to 10 mg twice daily for moderate-to-severe alopecia areata. Biopsies were taken from tofacitinib-treated patients at baseline and at 4 and 24 weeks of treatment, and a later scalp biopsy was taken in several of the tofacitinib-treated patients. RNA was obtained with the PAXgene miRNA kit for fixed scalp, the miRNeasy kit for PBMCs, and the RNeasy kit for mouse skin. To study T cell clonal expansion in alopecia areata, the researchers applied high-throughput TCRbeta sequencing to both the C3H/HeJ mouse model and human patients. Amplification of TCRbeta CDR3 regions was done by immunoSEQ multiplex PCR using 35 Vbeta forward primers and 13 Jbeta reverse primers. Scalp clonality was compared across normal scalp (n=4), patchy alopecia areata scalp (n=8), and alopecia totalis/universalis scalp (n=8). In humans, TCRbeta sequencing was performed on scalp tissue and on sorted CD4+ and CD8+ peripheral blood T cells from healthy controls and from patients with patchy or totalis/universalis alopecia areata. Patients stayed on tofacitinib for 6 to 18 months and then had 6 months of follow-up off drug so that delayed response and recurrence could be assessed. Findings and caveats that apply to the study as a whole: Shared TCR sequences between patients were less evident than in mice, which may be partly attributable to HLA diversity in the patient population. Unlike mouse skin, where gammadelta T cells dominate, normal human skin contains resident alphabeta T cells that get sequenced too, which complicates analysis of the scalp TCR repertoire. Compared with normal scalp, lesional scalp, particularly in alopecia totalis/universalis, had higher clonality and more expanded CD8+ clones, which suggests antigenic drive.

A distance of 15 bases separates the germline ends of V and J, which lose 5 bases and 2 bases respectively. The CDR3, cysteine through phenylalanine, is 14 amino acids long. Only CDR3 DNA remains: 42 bases, in frame from the first base. As encoded in the germline V gene, CDR1 is SQVTM while CDR2 is ANQGSEA. The specimen comprised CD8+ T cells sorted from blood, sampled at week 0. The rearranged chain carries TRBV29-1 and TRBJ1-1; the D gene is perhaps TRBD1, from 5 matching bases. The origin of this receptor is a human donor with alopecia areata. At the DNA level, the sequence is TGCAGCGTTTCTGGGGCTGCTTTCAACACTGAAGCTTTCTTT. Translation gives CSVSGAAFNTEAFF.